This entry lists 10 T cell receptor beta chains sequenced from one sample in a study of blood T cell repertoires in COVID-19 (dated by TCRdb to the early 2020s). Receptor libraries were prepared by the immunoSEQ multiplex PCR assay. In TCRdb, the immuneACCESS table is reduced to in-frame sequences with V and J assigned. These tables do not hold every clone; where another copy was compared, an unresolved V gene accounts for under half, and the others remain unexplained. The sample table shows around 180,000 clones, and 82% are seen once. About 10% of the sample belongs to the ten largest clones. Sequencing was performed on peripheral blood. The receptors here all came from a woman older than 75 with active or convalescent COVID-19.

J is TRBJ2-1 and V is TRBV5-5; 8 nucleotides line up with TRBD1. This CDR3 is 14 amino acids long. The germline V gene has CDR1 SGHKS and CDR2 YYEKEE (reference sequence). Trimming took 4 bases from V and 9 from J; bases not matched to a gene: 9. The CDR3 nucleotides read TGTGCCAGCAGCGATAGGACAGGGATGACTGAGCAGTTCTTC. It codes for CASSDRTGMTEQFF.

The V call is TRBV10-3, the J call TRBJ2-1, with 7 bases lining up with TRBD1. CDR1 and CDR2 from the germline V gene are ENHRY and SYGVKD. The CDR3 consists of 15 residues. Germline trimming cut 7 bases from V and 0 bases from J; bases unmatched to any gene: 6. The CDR3 region is CAINHDRASYNEQFF. CDR3 DNA sequence: TGTGCCATCAACCACGACAGGGCCTCCTACAATGAGCAGTTCTTC.

The V gene is TRBV5-6, the J gene TRBJ1-2, with D unclear. The CDR3 sequence is 14 residues long. V was shortened by 0 bases and J by 4 bases, with 10 bases between the two germline ends. Germline loops: CDR1 SGHDT, CDR2 YYEEEE. CDR3 sequence (DNA): TGTGCCAGCAGCTTGGGGCGGCTGTCCTATGGCTACACCTTC. As protein: CASSLGRLSYGYTF. Drawing the rest from reference TRBV5-6 and TRBJ1-2, the complete variable domain is DAGVTQSPTHLIKTRGQQVTLRCSPKSGHDTVSWYQQALGQGPQFIFQYYEEEERQRGNFPDRFSGHQFPNYSSELNVNALLLGDSALYLCASSLGRLSYGYTFGSGTRLTVV.

The CDR3 sequence: CASSLVAGQIYNEQFF. CDR3 in DNA: TGTGCCAGCAGCTTAGTAGCGGGACAAATCTACAATGAGCAGTTCTTC. The V gene is TRBV7-8, the J gene TRBJ2-1; TRBD2 matches 8 bases. The CDR3 totals 16 residues. CDR1 is SGHVS and CDR2 is FQNEAQ in the germline V gene. With V trimmed by 1 base and J by 3 bases, 5 bases remained unmatched. Based on the CDR3 plus reference TRBV7-8 and TRBJ2-1, the full variable domain is GAGVSQSPRYKVAKRGQDVALRCDPISGHVSLFWYQQALGQGPEFLTYFQNEAQLDKSGLPSDRFFAERPEGSVSTLKIQRTQQEDSAVYLCASSLVAGQIYNEQFFGPGTRLTVL.

This clone occurred a few times. The CDR3 loop is CASTPENRADEQFF. CDR3 nucleotides: TGTGCCAGCACTCCCGAAAACAGGGCGGATGAGCAGTTCTTC. This chain links TRBV7-9 with TRBJ2-1, with D perhaps TRBD1 (6 bases). With 7 bases removed from V and 8 bases from J, the gap between germline ends came to 18 bases. CDR1 is SEHNR and CDR2 is FQNEAQ in the germline V gene (reference sequence). This CDR3 spans 14 amino acids.

The rearrangement joins TRBV19 to TRBJ2-4; D ambiguous. Looked up from germline, CDR1 is LNHDA and CDR2 is SQIVND (reference sequence). This CDR3 has 11 amino acids. The V end lost 2 bases, the J end lost 10 bases, and 6 bases lay between the germline ends. CDR3 sequence reads: CASSISGIQYF. The CDR3 nucleotides read TGTGCCAGTAGTATATCGGGTATTCAGTACTTC.

J is TRBJ1-5 and V is TRBV19, with 10 bases that match TRBD1. In germline, CDR1 is LNHDA, CDR2 SQIVND (reference sequence). The CDR3 is made up of 19 amino acids. Unmatched junction bases numbered 18, after V lost 1 base and J lost 9 bases. CDR3 sequence reads: CASSIVGQGGFSNYVPQHF. The CDR3 DNA sequence: TGTGCCAGTAGTATAGTTGGACAGGGGGGATTTTCGAACTATGTGCCCCAGCATTTT.

This clone showed up just once. This chain links TRBV6-5 with TRBJ1-5; a possible D gene is TRBD1 (6 bases). Trimming left V 6 bases short and J 6 bases short, with 18 bases between. CDR3 length: 15 residues. Germline V gene lookup returns CDR1 MNHEY and CDR2 SVGAGI. The CDR3 DNA reads as TGTGCCAGCAGAAACCAAGGGGGAATGGGTCAGCCCCAGCATTTT. This encodes CASRNQGGMGQPQHF.

A note on this clone: A read error is possible here, since a much larger clone lies one base away. Other DNA sequences of this sample code for an identical CDR3. The chain carries TRBV27 and TRBJ1-5, with D uncertain. CDR3 length: 14 residues. V was cut by 10 bases and J by 5 bases, with 18 bases left in between. CDR1 is MNHEY and CDR2 is SMNVEV in the germline V gene (reference sequence). CDR3 sequence: CAIPNAGSHQPQHF. The CDR3 DNA reads TGTGCCATTCCGAATGCGGGGAGTCATCAGCCCCAGCATTTT.

The chain employs TRBV14 and TRBJ2-7; D is possibly TRBD1 (5 bases). The ends were cut back, 1 base at V and 11 bases at J, with 15 bases in the middle. Germline-derived CDR1 and CDR2 are SGHDN and FVKESK. The CDR3 has 13 amino acids. The CDR3 DNA is TGTGCCAGCAGCCAAGGGGGCAGCTCTATGGAGTACTTC. It specifies CASSQGGSSMEYF.